This record looks at one T cell receptor (beta chain) sequence and its context. Its antigen is unknown. One junction end disagrees with the germline gene, perhaps due to a read error. Blood from later-ophthalmopathy patients was taken at first hyperthyroidism diagnosis. Each 10 ml fresh peripheral blood draw supplied the PBMCs. This entry comes from a study of T cells in Graves' hyperthyroidism and ophthalmopathy. Study conclusions and caveats: A model of 13 V-J features distinguished ophthalmopathy from stable hyperthyroidism.

The source material, RNA transcripts, was used to amplify TCR beta CDR3 regions. Initially, a first-round RT-PCR of the TCR CDR3 employed the HTBI primer set. TCRdb used MiXCR to reprocess the multiplex PCR reads, holding one entry per CDR3 protein. The table includes 250,000 to 300,000 distinct CDR3 sequences, about 14% detected once. CDR1 LGHDT and CDR2 YNNKEL come from the germline V gene (reference sequence). The CDR3 contains 18 residues. The sequence was obtained from a middle-aged woman with Graves' hyperthyroidism that later progressed to Graves' ophthalmopathy. Sequencing input: blood. The gene calls are TRBV3-1 and TRBJ2-6; D is tentatively TRBD1 or TRBD2 (5 bases each). DNA for the CDR3: TGTCCCAGCAGCCTAGAGGGGAGAGCGCACTCTGGGGCCAACGTCCTGACTTTC. Translated: CPSSLEGRAHSGANVLTF.